These 21 T cell receptor beta chains came from one sample sequenced in a study of OX40 agonist ivuxolimab in advanced cancers. Clones were read by immunoSEQ multiplex PCR, and TCRdb kept only the in-frame ones, dropping some. The sample contains 65,000 to 70,000 clones, 90% to 95% of which appear only once. This sample comprised CD4+ or CD8+ T cells sorted from blood, obtained in a trial of the OX40 agonist ivuxolimab. The source is an adult with an advanced solid tumor such as melanoma, head and neck, liver or kidney cancer.

This sequence joins TRBV28 and TRBJ2-1; TRBD1 aligns across 10 bases. Losses at the gene ends were 5 bases for V and 3 bases for J; bases not matched to a gene: 7. Germline V lookup: CDR1 MDHEN, CDR2 SYDVKM. This CDR3 is built from 16 residues. The CDR3 DNA is TGTGCCAGCAGTGGGACAGGGGCGAACCGCTACAATGAGCAGTTCTTC. Translating gives CASSGTGANRYNEQFF.

The chain links TRBV2 to TRBJ1-2; D uncertain. Germline values: CDR1 SNHLY, CDR2 FYNNEI. This CDR3 has 14 amino acids. V was trimmed by 7 bases and J by 0 bases, leaving 12 bases between them. CDR3 loop: CASTDRSANYGYTF. CDR3 DNA sequence: TGTGCCAGCACCGACCGGTCCGCTAACTATGGCTACACCTTC.

V and J are TRBV11-1 and TRBJ2-3; 9 nucleotides agree with TRBD1. The CDR3 covers 14 residues. The V gene end was trimmed by 5 bases and the J gene end by 6 bases; junction bases not matched to a gene: 6. Germline V CDR1 and CDR2: SGHAT, FQDESV (reference sequence). The CDR3 DNA is TGTGCCAGCAGCCCGGACAGGGGTTGGGATACGCAGTATTTT. This gives the protein CASSPDRGWDTQYF.

The chain has TRBV19 and TRBJ2-1; no firm D call. This CDR3 spans 14 amino acids. The V end was cut by 4 bases, the J end by 6 bases, with 13 bases between. CDR1 and CDR2 (germline): LNHDA, SQIVND (reference sequence). CDR3 protein: CASSKSMLFNEQFF. In DNA form, the CDR3 reads TGTGCCAGTAGTAAGTCGATGCTCTTCAATGAGCAGTTCTTC.

The rearrangement uses TRBV19 and TRBJ2-7, with D maybe TRBD2 (6 bases). CDR1 LNHDA and CDR2 SQIVND come from the germline V gene (reference sequence). The V end lost 4 bases, the J end lost 0 bases, and 10 bases lay between the germline ends. The CDR3 loop spans 14 amino acids. The CDR3 coding sequence is TGTGCCAGTAGTAACCGGGACTCCTCCTACGAGCAGTACTTC. It encodes CASSNRDSSYEQYF. Based on the CDR3 plus reference TRBV19 and TRBJ2-7, the full variable domain is DGGITQSPKYLFRKEGQNVTLSCEQNLNHDAMYWYRQDPGQGLRLIYYSQIVNDFQKGDIAEGYSVSREKKESFPLTVTSAQKNPTAFYLCASSNRDSSYEQYFGPGTRLTVT.

A few counts support this clone. The gene calls are TRBV9 and TRBJ2-1, with TRBD2 matching over 9 bases. J lost 7 bases, V lost 4 bases, and 12 bases had no gene match. Germline V gene sequence: CDR1 SGDLS, CDR2 YYNGEE. CDR3 length: 16 residues. The CDR3 loop reads CASSPRGREGLNEQFF. The CDR3 DNA reads as TGTGCCAGCAGCCCAAGGGGGCGGGAGGGCCTAAATGAGCAGTTCTTC.

The rearrangement uses TRBV5-1 and TRBJ2-7; TRBD2 aligns across 9 bases. Trimming at V came to 0 bases and at J to 5 bases, leaving 6 bases not matched to a gene. The CDR3 has 15 residues. Germline V gene lookup returns CDR1 SGHRS and CDR2 YFSETQ. CDR3 nucleotides: TGCGCCAGCAGCTTGGAAACTAGCGGGCCTCACGAGCAGTACTTC. Translation gives CASSLETSGPHEQYF.

This sequence joins TRBV6-1 and TRBJ2-7, with no clear D. This CDR3 has 13 amino acids. V was trimmed by 6 bases and J by 4 bases, leaving 13 bases between them. The germline gives CDR1 MNHNS, CDR2 SASEGT. The CDR3 here is CASRTDVGYEQYF. In DNA, the CDR3 is TGTGCCAGCAGAACGGACGTCGGGTACGAGCAGTACTTC.

The V call is TRBV27, the J call TRBJ1-2; D not certain. The CDR3 runs to 14 residues. Germline CDR1 MNHEY, CDR2 SMNVEV (reference sequence). Trimming removed 5 bases at V and 0 bases at J, with 10 bases between. CDR3 amino acids: CASSAKGANYGYTF. The CDR3 DNA is TGTGCCAGCAGTGCGAAGGGAGCTAACTATGGCTACACCTTC.

The chain is built from TRBV27 and TRBJ2-7, with 15 bases that match TRBD2. From germline, CDR1 is MNHEY and CDR2 SMNVEV (reference sequence). CDR3 length: 18 amino acids. With 0 bases clipped from V and 8 bases from J, the junction kept 11 bases outside the gene matches. CDR3 nucleotide sequence: TGTGCCAGCAGTTTATCACCGGGACTAGCGGGAGGCCGCTCACAGCAGTACTTC. Encoded protein: CASSLSPGLAGGRSQQYF.

This clone was seen a few times. The DNA for the CDR3 is TGTGCCAGTAGTTCTCATTCAGGGGGCTCCTACGAGCAGTACTTC. The encoded protein is CASSSHSGGSYEQYF. The rearrangement uses TRBV19 and TRBJ2-7; TRBD1 matches at 7 bases. This CDR3 region has 15 residues. Germline V gene data show CDR1 as LNHDA and CDR2 as SQIVND (reference sequence). V was clipped by 5 bases and J by 0 bases; unmatched bases: 7.

The chain has TRBV5-5 and TRBJ1-1; 7 nucleotides agree with TRBD1. V gave up 0 bases and J gave up 0 bases; unmatched junction bases: 2. CDR1 SGHKS and CDR2 YYEKEE come from the germline V gene (reference sequence). The CDR3 has 15 residues. This chain's CDR3 is CASSLAGQLNTEAFF. The CDR3 DNA follows: TGTGCCAGCAGCTTGGCGGGACAGTTGAACACTGAAGCTTTCTTT. Complete variable domain (other parts from reference TRBV5-5 and TRBJ1-1): DAGVTQSPTHLIKTRGQQVTLRCSPISGHKSVSWYQQVLGQGPQFIFQYYEKEERGRGNFPDRFSARQFPNYSSELNVNALLLGDSALYLCASSLAGQLNTEAFFGQGTRLTVV.

The V call is TRBV2, the J call TRBJ2-7; a weak D match, TRBD1 (5 bases). The CDR3 totals 13 residues. The V and J ends lost 1 base and 9 bases respectively, with 13 bases between them. The V gene's germline CDR1 is SNHLY and CDR2 FYNNEI. In DNA, the CDR3 is TGTGCCAGCAGTGAAGAAAAGGGGCTAAGGCAGTACTTC. Amino acid sequence: CASSEEKGLRQYF.

The chain recombines TRBV9 with TRBJ2-3; 9 bases are a match to TRBD1. The CDR3 extends over 15 amino acids. The J segment lost 4 bases and the V segment lost 2 bases, leaving 5 bases of the junction unmatched. Germline V CDR1 and CDR2: SGDLS, YYNGEE. DNA of the CDR3: TGTGCCAGCAGCGTGGGGACAGGGACAGCAGATACGCAGTATTTT. It codes for CASSVGTGTADTQYF.

The chain is built from TRBV4-1 and TRBJ2-3, with 15 bases identical to TRBD2. V lost 2 bases, J lost 6 bases, and 6 bases stayed unmatched. CDR1 is MGHRA and CDR2 is YSYEKL in the germline V gene. The CDR3 length is 17 residues. The CDR3 reads CASSQRTSGRAGDTQYF. The CDR3 coding sequence is TGCGCCAGCAGCCAAAGGACTAGCGGGAGGGCCGGGGATACGCAGTATTTT.

The V call is TRBV9, the J call TRBJ2-2; 7 nucleotides match TRBD2. The CDR3 covers 17 residues. J lost 0 bases, V lost 0 bases, and 5 bases had no gene match. Germline CDR1 and CDR2: SGDLS and YYNGEE. The chain's CDR3 is CASSVATSVANTGELFF. The CDR3, as DNA: TGTGCCAGCAGCGTAGCAACTAGCGTCGCGAACACCGGGGAGCTGTTTTTT.

This chain links TRBV6-4 with TRBJ1-6; no firm D call. The germline CDR1 and CDR2 sequences are MRHNA and SNTAGT. CDR3 length equals 16 residues. In DNA form, the CDR3 reads TGTGTCCCACCCTTTCGGCGAGACGGAAAGAACTCACCCCTCCACTTT. Residues: CVPPFRRDGKNSPLHF.

The chain combines TRBV6-6 with TRBJ2-5; maybe TRBD1 (6 bases). Trimming pared 6 bases from V and 3 bases from J, leaving 8 bases between. The CDR3 has 12 residues. Germline CDR1 reads MNHNY; CDR2 reads SVGAGI (reference sequence). The chain's CDR3 is CASSYREETQYF. In DNA form, the CDR3 reads TGTGCCAGCAGCTACAGGGAAGAGACCCAGTACTTC.

The chain recombines TRBV10-3 with TRBJ1-1, with D possibly being TRBD1 (5 bases). Trimming cost V 4 bases and J 5 bases, with 8 bases left between them. In germline, CDR1 is ENHRY, CDR2 SYGVKD. The length of the CDR3 is 12 residues. The CDR3 reads CAISVGGTEAFF. DNA for the CDR3: TGTGCCATCAGTGTTGGGGGGACTGAAGCTTTCTTT.

This chain connects TRBV12-5 to TRBJ1-4, with D unresolved. The germline V gene encodes CDR1 LGHNT and CDR2 FRNRAP. The CDR3 has 15 residues. V lost 5 bases to trimming and J lost 6 bases, with 16 bases between them. The CDR3 loop reads CASGEGFKKDEKLFF. Here the CDR3 DNA reads TGTGCTAGTGGTGAGGGCTTCAAGAAGGATGAAAAACTGTTTTTT.

The genes are TRBV9 and TRBJ2-3; no reliable D call. Germline loops: CDR1 SGDLS, CDR2 YYNGEE. CDR3 length: 15 amino acids. The V gene lost 0 bases and the J gene lost 0 bases, with 8 bases spanning the gap. DNA for the CDR3: TGTGCCAGCAGCGTAGGGGTAACTAGCACAGATACGCAGTATTTT. Its protein is CASSVGVTSTDTQYF. Full variable domain (outside the CDR3, taken from reference TRBV9 and TRBJ2-3): DSGVTQTPKHLITATGQRVTLRCSPRSGDLSVYWYQQSLDQGLQFLIQYYNGEERAKGNILERFSAQQFPDLHSELNLSSLELGDSALYFCASSVGVTSTDTQYFGPGTRLTVL.